The sequence of this T cell receptor beta chain was determined in a study of blood T cell repertoires in COVID-19. Overall study: Samples representing acute and convalescent COVID-19 were sourced from the United States, Italy and Spain.

In the original processing: How many nucleated cells were present was estimated from reference gene primer amplification. The protocol was immunoSEQ multiplex PCR, while the TCRdb copy is restricted to in-frame clones and leaves out a portion. From that table come the V and J calls and clone size; the DNA was used to work out D and trimming. The sample includes about 190,000 clones, roughly 80% of them seen just once. Germline assignment: CDR1 SGHAT and CDR2 FQNNGV. CDR3 length equals 13 residues. Trimming cost V 2 bases and J 6 bases; bases outside gene matches: 3. Only a few counts were recorded for this clone.

The receptor comes from a middle-aged man who had recovered from COVID-19. The material sequenced was peripheral blood. The rearrangement uses TRBV11-2 and TRBJ2-7, with 8 bases that match TRBD1. Here the CDR3 DNA reads TGTGCCAGCAGCTTAATGACAGGGGTCGAGCAGTACTTC. It translates to CASSLMTGVEQYF.